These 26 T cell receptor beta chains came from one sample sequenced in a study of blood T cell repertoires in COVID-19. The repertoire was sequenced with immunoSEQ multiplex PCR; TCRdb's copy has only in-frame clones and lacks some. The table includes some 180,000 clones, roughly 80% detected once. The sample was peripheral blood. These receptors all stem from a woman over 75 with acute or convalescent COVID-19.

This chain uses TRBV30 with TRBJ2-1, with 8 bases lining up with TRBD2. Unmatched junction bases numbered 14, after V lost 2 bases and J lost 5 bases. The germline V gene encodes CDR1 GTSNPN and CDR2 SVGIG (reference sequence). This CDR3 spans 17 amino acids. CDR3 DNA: TGTGCCTGGAGTAGGCGGGAGGCCTCCTTTACCAACAATGAGCAGTTCTTC. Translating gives CAWSRREASFTNNEQFF.

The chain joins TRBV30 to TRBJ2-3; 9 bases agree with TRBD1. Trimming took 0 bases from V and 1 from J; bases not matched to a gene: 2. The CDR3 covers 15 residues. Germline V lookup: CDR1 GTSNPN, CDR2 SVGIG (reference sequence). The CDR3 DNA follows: TGTGCCTGGAGTGTACGGACAGGGGGCACAGATACGCAGTATTTT. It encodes CAWSVRTGGTDTQYF.

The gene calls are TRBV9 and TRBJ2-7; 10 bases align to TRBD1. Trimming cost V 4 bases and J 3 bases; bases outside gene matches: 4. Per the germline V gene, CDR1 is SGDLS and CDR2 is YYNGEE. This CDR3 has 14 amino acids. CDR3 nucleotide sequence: TGTGCCAGCAGCCGGGGACAGGGGAACTACGAGCAGTACTTC. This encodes CASSRGQGNYEQYF.

For the CDR3, the DNA is TGTGCCAGCAGTCGCGGCACAGGAGGGGCCTATGGCTACACCTTC. Encoded protein: CASSRGTGGAYGYTF. The rearrangement joins TRBV28 to TRBJ1-2, with D perhaps matching TRBD1 (5 bases). Trimming stripped 5 bases from V and 4 bases from J, with 17 bases between. The germline CDR1 and CDR2 sequences are MDHEN and SYDVKM. The CDR3 loop spans 15 amino acids.

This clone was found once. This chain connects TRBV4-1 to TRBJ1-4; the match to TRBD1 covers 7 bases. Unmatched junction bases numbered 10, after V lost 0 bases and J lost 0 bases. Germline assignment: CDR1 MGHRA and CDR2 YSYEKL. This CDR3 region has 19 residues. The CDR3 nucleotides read TGCGCCAGCAGCCAAGATCGTTTGGGACAGTACTCAACTAATGAAAAACTGTTTTTT. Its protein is CASSQDRLGQYSTNEKLFF.

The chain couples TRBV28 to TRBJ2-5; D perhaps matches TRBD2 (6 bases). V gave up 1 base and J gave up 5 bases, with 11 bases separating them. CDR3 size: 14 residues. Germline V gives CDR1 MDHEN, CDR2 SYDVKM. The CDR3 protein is CASSLLGGGETQYF. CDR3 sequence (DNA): TGTGCCAGCAGTTTATTGGGTGGGGGGGAGACCCAGTACTTC.

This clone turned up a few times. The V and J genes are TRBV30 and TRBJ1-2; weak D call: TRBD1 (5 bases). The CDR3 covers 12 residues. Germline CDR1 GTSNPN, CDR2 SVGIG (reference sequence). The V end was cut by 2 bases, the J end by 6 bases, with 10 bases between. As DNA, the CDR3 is TGTGCCTGGAGTCTGACGACAGATGGCTACACCTTC. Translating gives CAWSLTTDGYTF.

The CDR3 coding sequence is TGTGCCAGCTCATCCACGGGACAGACTCTTAATCAGCCCCAGCATTTT. As protein: CASSSTGQTLNQPQHF. V usage is TRBV18 and J usage is TRBJ1-5; the match to TRBD1 covers 7 bases. Unmatched junction bases numbered 11, after V lost 5 bases and J lost 4 bases. This CDR3 is 16 amino acids long. CDR1 and CDR2 from the germline V gene are KGHSH and LQKENI. Full variable domain (missing parts from reference TRBV18 and TRBJ1-5): NAGVMQNPRHLVRRRGQEARLRCSPMKGHSHVYWYRQLPEEGLKFMVYLQKENIIDESGMPKERFSAEFPKEGPSILRIQQVVRGDSAAYFCASSSTGQTLNQPQHFGDGTRLSIL.

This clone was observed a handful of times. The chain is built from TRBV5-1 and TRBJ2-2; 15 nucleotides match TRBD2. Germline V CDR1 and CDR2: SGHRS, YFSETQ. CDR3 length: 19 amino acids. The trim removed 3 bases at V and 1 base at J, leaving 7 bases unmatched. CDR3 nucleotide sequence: TGCGCCAGCAGCTCCGGACTAGCGGGGGGGTTAGAGAACACCGGGGAGCTGTTTTTT. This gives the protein CASSSGLAGGLENTGELFF.

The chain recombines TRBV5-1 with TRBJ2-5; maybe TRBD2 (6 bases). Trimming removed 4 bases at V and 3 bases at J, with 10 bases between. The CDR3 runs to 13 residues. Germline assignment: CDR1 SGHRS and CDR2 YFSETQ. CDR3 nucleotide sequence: TGCGCCAGCAGCCGGGACTCAAAAGAGACCCAGTACTTC. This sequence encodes CASSRDSKETQYF.

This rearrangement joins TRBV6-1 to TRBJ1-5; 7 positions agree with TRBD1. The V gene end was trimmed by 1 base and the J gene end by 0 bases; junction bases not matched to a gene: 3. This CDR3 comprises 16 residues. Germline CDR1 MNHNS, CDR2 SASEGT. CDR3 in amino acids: CASSEGRQGSNQPQHF. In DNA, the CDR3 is TGTGCCAGCAGTGAAGGACGACAGGGTAGCAATCAGCCCCAGCATTTT.

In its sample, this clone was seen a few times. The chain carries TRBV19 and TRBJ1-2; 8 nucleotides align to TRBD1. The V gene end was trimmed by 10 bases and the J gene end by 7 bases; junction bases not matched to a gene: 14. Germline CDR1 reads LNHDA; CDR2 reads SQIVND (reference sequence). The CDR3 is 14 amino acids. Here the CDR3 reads CATHPGQGYPGYTF. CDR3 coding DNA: TGTGCCACCCATCCTGGACAGGGTTACCCTGGCTACACCTTC.

Written as DNA, the CDR3 is TGTGCCAGCAGCTTCCCCTGGGCCGAATCACCCCTCCACTTT. It yields the protein CASSFPWAESPLHF. The chain carries TRBV11-1 and TRBJ1-6; D uncertain. The CDR3 is 14 amino acids. V was cut by 3 bases and J by 10 bases, with 13 bases left in between. Germline CDR1 is SGHAT and CDR2 is FQDESV (reference sequence).

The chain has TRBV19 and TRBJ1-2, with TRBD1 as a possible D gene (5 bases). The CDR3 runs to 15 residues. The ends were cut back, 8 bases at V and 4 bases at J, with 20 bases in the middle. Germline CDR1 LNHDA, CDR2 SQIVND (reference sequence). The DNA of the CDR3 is TGTGCCAGTCGTGCGGGCAACTCGGGGGTCTATGGCTACACCTTC. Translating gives CASRAGNSGVYGYTF. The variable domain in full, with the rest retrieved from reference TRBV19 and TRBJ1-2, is DGGITQSPKYLFRKEGQNVTLSCEQNLNHDAMYWYRQDPGQGLRLIYYSQIVNDFQKGDIAEGYSVSREKKESFPLTVTSAQKNPTAFYLCASRAGNSGVYGYTFGSGTRLTVV.

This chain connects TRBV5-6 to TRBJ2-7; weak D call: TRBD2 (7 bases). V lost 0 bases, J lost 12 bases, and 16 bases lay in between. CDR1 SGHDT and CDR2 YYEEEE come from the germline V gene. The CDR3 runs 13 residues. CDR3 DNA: TGTGCCAGCAGCTTGGACAGGGCGGGGGTATGGTACTTC. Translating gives CASSLDRAGVWYF.

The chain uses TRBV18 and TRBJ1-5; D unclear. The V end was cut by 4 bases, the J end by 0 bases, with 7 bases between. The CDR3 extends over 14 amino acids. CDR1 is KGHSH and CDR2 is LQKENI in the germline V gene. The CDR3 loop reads CASSLSGSNQPQHF. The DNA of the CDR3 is TGTGCCAGCTCACTCTCGGGTAGCAATCAGCCCCAGCATTTT.

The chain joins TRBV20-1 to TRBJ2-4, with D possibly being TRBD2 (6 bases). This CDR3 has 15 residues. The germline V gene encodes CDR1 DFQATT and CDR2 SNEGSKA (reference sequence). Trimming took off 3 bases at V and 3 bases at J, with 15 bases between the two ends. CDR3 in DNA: TGCAGTGCTAGTAGGTGGAGGGACGGCAAAAACATTCAGTACTTC. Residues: CSASRWRDGKNIQYF.

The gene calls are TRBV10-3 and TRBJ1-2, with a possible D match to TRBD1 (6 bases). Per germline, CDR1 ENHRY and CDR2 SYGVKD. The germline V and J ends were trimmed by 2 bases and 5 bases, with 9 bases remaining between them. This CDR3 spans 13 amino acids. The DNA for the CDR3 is TGTGCCATCAGTGAGGGAGACAGGTATGGCTACACCTTC. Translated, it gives CAISEGDRYGYTF.

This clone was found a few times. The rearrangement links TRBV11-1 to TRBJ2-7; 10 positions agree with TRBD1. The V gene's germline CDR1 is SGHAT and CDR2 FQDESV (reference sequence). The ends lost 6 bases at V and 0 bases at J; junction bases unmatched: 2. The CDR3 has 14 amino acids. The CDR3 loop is CASSRTGGSYEQYF. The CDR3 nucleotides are TGTGCCAGCAGTCGGACAGGGGGCTCCTACGAGCAGTACTTC. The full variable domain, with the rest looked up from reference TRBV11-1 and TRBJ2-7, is EAEVAQSPRYKITEKSQAVAFWCDPISGHATLYWYRQILGQGPELLVQFQDESVVDDSQLPKDRFSAERLKGVDSTLKIQPAELGDSAMYLCASSRTGGSYEQYFGPGTRLTVT.

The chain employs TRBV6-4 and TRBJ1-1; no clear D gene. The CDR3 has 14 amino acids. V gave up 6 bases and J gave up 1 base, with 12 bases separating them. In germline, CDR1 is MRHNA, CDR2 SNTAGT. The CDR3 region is CASREEDENTEAFF. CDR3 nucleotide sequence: TGTGCCAGCAGGGAGGAGGATGAGAACACTGAAGCTTTCTTT.

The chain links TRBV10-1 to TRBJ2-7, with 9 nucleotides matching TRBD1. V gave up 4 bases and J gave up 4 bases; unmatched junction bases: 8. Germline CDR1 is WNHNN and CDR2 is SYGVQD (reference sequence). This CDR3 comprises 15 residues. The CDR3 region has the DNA TGCGCCAGCAGTGCCGGGGACAGGGCTTTGTACGAGCAGTACTTC. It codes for CASSAGDRALYEQYF.

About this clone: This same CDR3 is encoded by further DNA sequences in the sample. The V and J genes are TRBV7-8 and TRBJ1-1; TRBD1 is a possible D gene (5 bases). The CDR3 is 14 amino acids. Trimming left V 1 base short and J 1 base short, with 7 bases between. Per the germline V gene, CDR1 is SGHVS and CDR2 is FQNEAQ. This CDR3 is CASSLEGRNTEAFF. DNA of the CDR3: TGTGCCAGCAGCTTAGAGGGGCGGAACACTGAAGCTTTCTTT.

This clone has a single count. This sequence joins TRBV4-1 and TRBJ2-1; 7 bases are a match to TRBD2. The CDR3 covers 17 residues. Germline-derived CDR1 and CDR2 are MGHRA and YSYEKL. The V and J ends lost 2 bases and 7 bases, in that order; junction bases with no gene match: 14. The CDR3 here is CASSQTWEGRIRNEQFF. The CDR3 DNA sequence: TGCGCCAGCAGCCAAACGTGGGAGGGCCGTATTCGTAATGAGCAGTTCTTC.

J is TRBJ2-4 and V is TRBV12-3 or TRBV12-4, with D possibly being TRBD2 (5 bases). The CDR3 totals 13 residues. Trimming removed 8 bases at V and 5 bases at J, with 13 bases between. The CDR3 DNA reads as TGTGCCAGCCGCCTGGAGGTAGAAAACATTCAGTACTTC. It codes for CASRLEVENIQYF.

CDR3 bases: TGTGCCAGTAAGGTGTTACAGGGGGCCTACAATGAGCAGTTCTTC. Translating gives CASKVLQGAYNEQFF. The chain links TRBV19 to TRBJ2-1, with 8 bases aligning to TRBD1. Per the germline V gene, CDR1 is LNHDA and CDR2 is SQIVND (reference sequence). With 7 bases clipped from V and 2 bases from J, the junction kept 7 bases outside the gene matches. The CDR3 extends over 15 amino acids.

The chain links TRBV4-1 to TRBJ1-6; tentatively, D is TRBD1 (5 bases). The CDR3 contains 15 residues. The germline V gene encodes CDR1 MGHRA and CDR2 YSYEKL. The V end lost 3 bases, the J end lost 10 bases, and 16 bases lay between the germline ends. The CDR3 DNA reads TGCGCCAGCAGCCAGCCCGGGGGGGGGATGTCACCCCTCCACTTT. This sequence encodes CASSQPGGGMSPLHF.